The next 2 T cell receptor beta chains were all read from a single sample in a study of regulatory T cells in long-lasting Graves disease. Assembly of TCR beta libraries relied on iRepertoire HTBI primers together with Arm-PCR of CDR3 regions. MiXCR, run by TCRdb on the multiplex PCR reads, gives a single entry per CDR3 protein. Here the sample spans about 430,000 distinct CDR3 sequences, around 16% being singletons. Time point in this sample: newly diagnosed GD, antithyroid drugs for less than 3 months. PBMCs were the source of the RNA used for TCR sequencing. This sample also belongs to another study, concerning T cells in Graves' hyperthyroidism and ophthalmopathy.

The sample was peripheral blood mononuclear cells (PBMCs), taken at new diagnosis, from a patient treated with antithyroid drugs. Receptors were obtained from a woman in her thirties or forties with Graves disease.

The table lists this clonotype with many counts. The chain links TRBV2 to TRBJ2-1; 9 nucleotides line up with TRBD1. The length of the CDR3 is 13 residues. The junction had 5 bases not matched to a gene; V was cut back by 10 bases and J by 4 bases. Germline-derived CDR1 and CDR2 are SNHLY and FYNNEI. The CDR3: CATPGQGYNEQFF. CDR3 in DNA: TGTGCCACCCCGGGACAGGGATACAATGAGCAGTTCTTC.

Comments on this clonotype: Just one base apart from a much larger clone, this may be a read error. The V call is TRBV10-2, the J call TRBJ2-1; TRBD1 might be the D (6 bases). The CDR3 runs to 14 residues. Germline V gene sequence: CDR1 WSHSY, CDR2 SAAADI. V was clipped by 6 bases and J by 2 bases, with 11 bases between them. CDR3 sequence (DNA): TGCGCCAGCAGAGGGGGATATCCCTACAATGAGCAGTTCTTC. Protein sequence: CASRGGYPYNEQFF.